The entry below describes one TCR beta chain. What it recognizes is unknown. Given a much more abundant clone one base away, this may be a read error. It was considered stable Graves' hyperthyroidism when ophthalmopathy did not progress within 18 months. Those with hyperthyroidism were 18 to 65 years old, newly diagnosed, and ill for under 2 months. Clinical symptoms, serum thyroxine, TRAb, thyroid ultrasound and orbital computed tomography informed diagnoses. Amplified regions were TCR beta CDR3 sequences from RNA transcripts. HTBI primers were the set used in a first-round RT-PCR of the TCR CDR3. One entry per CDR3 protein results from TCRdb running MiXCR on the multiplex PCR reads. The sample includes approximately 500,000 distinct CDR3 sequences, 46% seen only once; the top ten take roughly 8.2%. The data belong to a study of T cells in Graves' hyperthyroidism and ophthalmopathy. The germline V gene encodes CDR1 SNHLY and CDR2 FYNNEI. The CDR3 is 16 amino acids.

The study, taken as a whole, reports: Separation of ophthalmopathy from stable hyperthyroidism was achieved by a 13 V-J model.

This clonotype originated in a woman between 18 and 30 years old with Graves' hyperthyroidism. Material: peripheral blood or thyroid tissue (not recorded which). The chain recombines TRBV2 with TRBJ2-6, with D possibly matching TRBD1 (5 bases). The CDR3 protein is CASSLGQASGANVPTF. The DNA for the CDR3 is TGTGCCAGCAGTCTTGGGCAGGCCTCTGGGGCCAACGTCCCGACTTTC.